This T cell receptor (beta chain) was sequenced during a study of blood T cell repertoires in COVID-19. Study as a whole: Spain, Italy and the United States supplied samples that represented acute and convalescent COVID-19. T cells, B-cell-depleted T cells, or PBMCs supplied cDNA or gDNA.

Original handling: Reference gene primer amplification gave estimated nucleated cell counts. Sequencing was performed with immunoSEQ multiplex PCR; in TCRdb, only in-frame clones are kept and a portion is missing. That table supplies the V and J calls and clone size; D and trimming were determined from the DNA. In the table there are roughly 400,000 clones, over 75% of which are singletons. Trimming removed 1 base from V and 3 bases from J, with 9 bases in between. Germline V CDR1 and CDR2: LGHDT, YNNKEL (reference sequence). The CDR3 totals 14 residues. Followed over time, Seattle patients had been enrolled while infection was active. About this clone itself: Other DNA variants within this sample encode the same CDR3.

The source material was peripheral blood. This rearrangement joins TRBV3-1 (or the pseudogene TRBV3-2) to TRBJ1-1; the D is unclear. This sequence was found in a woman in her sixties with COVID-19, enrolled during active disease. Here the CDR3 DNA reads TGTGCCAGCAGCCAAGCAGCTGGGCACACTGAAGCTTTCTTT. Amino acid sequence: CASSQAAGHTEAFF.